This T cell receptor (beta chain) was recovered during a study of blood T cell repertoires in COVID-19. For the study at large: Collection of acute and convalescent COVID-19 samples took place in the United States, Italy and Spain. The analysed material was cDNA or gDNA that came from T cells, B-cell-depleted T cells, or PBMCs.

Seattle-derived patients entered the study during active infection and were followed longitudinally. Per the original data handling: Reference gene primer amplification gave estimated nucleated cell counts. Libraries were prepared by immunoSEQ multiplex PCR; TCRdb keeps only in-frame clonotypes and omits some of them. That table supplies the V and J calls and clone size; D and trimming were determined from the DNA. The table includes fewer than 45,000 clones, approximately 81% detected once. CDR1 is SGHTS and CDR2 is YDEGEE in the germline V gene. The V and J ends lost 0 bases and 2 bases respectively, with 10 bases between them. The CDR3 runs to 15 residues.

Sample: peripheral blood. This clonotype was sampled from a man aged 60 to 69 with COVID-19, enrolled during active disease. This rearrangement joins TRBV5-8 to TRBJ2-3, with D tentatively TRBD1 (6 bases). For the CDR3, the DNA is TGTGCCAGCAGCTTGGGGACAGTCTCCACAGATACGCAGTATTTT. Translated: CASSLGTVSTDTQYF.